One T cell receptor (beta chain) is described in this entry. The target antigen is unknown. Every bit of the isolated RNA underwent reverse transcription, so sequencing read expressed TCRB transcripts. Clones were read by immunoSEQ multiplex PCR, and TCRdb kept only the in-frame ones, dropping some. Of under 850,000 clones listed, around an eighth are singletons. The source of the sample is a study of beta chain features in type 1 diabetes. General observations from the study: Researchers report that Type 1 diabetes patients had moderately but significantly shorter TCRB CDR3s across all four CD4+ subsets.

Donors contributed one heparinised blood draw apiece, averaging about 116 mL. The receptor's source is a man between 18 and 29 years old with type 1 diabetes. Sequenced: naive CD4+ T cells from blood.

The CDR3 nucleotides are TGTGCCAGCAGCTTTGGGCCCCCCCGGAACGAGCAGTACTTC. This sequence encodes CASSFGPPRNEQYF. The rearrangement links TRBV7-9 to TRBJ2-7; D unclear. The CDR3 runs 14 residues. The germline V gene has CDR1 SEHNR and CDR2 FQNEAQ (reference sequence). Trimming removed 3 bases at V and 5 bases at J, with 14 bases between.